This T cell receptor (beta chain) derives from a study of T cells after yellow fever vaccination. Each CDR3 protein is one row after TCRdb ran MiXCR on the 5' RACE reads. The repertoire has fewer than 350,000 distinct CDR3 sequences, approximately 3.9% of them found once; the top ten carry around a quarter. This clonotype occurred many times. Its matching antigen is unknown. General study results and limits: After the booster, roughly 96% of CD4 and around nine tenths of CD8 primary-response clones were re-detected. Few clonotypes appeared in both CD4 and CD8 compartments. Weaker in magnitude, the secondary response showed a faster peak on day 5 versus 15. Contaminating bulk clonotypes could be abundant in FACS-sorted repertoires.

The CDR3 consists of 13 residues. Germline V gene sequence: CDR1 SGDLS, CDR2 YYNGEE. The V end was cut by 4 bases, the J end by 8 bases, with 15 bases between. The receptor's source is a man aged 18 to 30 who received the YFV17D yellow fever vaccine. The chain has TRBV9 and TRBJ1-1; maybe TRBD1 (6 bases). Here the sequenced sample was PBMCs, taken on the day of the yellow fever booster vaccination. The CDR3 DNA sequence: TGTGCCAGCAGCTTGATTGAGGGGGTAGAAGCTTTCTTT. It yields the protein CASSLIEGVEAFF.